This is a list of T cell receptor beta chains from one sample in a study of cytomegalovirus exposure and HLA in healthy donors. The method was immunoSEQ multiplex PCR; TCRdb's version includes in-frame clones alone and lacks a portion of them. The sample carries a few hundred thousand clones, roughly 91% recorded once. Sequences were obtained from PBMCs. All receptors derive from a girl aged 2-10 years in good health and CMV-seronegative. Both conserved end residues are part of each CDR3. The order of the fields is V gene, D gene, clone size, J gene, CDR3 DNA, CDR3 protein. The D gene is left open where the match is weak. Some rows mark clone size as missing; the rest say once, few, many or name a class of expanded clone.

v_gene: TRBV4-2
d_gene: TRBD2
abundance: -
j_gene: TRBJ2-3
CDR3nt: TGTGCCAGCAGTAGCGGGACCGATGGGTTGACAGATACGCAGTATTTT
CDR3aa: CASSSGTDGLTDTQYF

v_gene: TRBV15
d_gene: -
abundance: -
j_gene: TRBJ1-5
CDR3nt: TGTGCCACCAGCAGAGATTGGCAGGGGAATCAGCCCCAGCATTTT
CDR3aa: CATSRDWQGNQPQHF

v_gene: TRBV7-9
d_gene: TRBD1
abundance: -
j_gene: TRBJ1-1
CDR3nt: TGTGCCAGCAGCTCAGGGGGTCGTACTGAAGCTTTCTTT
CDR3aa: CASSSGGRTEAFF

v_gene: TRBV5-5
d_gene: -
abundance: few
j_gene: TRBJ1-1
CDR3nt: TGTGCCAGCAGCCTAGGATCGAAAGTGAACACTGAAGCTTTCTTT
CDR3aa: CASSLGSKVNTEAFF

v_gene: TRBV28
d_gene: -
abundance: -
j_gene: TRBJ1-5
CDR3nt: TGTGCCAGCAGTACCGACAGGTTCGTTAGCAATCAGCCCCAGCATTTT
CDR3aa: CASSTDRFVSNQPQHF

v_gene: TRBV7-9
d_gene: -
abundance: -
j_gene: TRBJ2-2
CDR3nt: TGTGCCAGCAGCTCCGATTCGGGGTCCGGGGAGCTGTTTTTT
CDR3aa: CASSSDSGSGELFF

v_gene: TRBV5-6
d_gene: -
abundance: -
j_gene: TRBJ1-5
CDR3nt: TGTGCCAGCAGCTCAGAGGATCAGCCCCAGCATTTT
CDR3aa: CASSSEDQPQHF

v_gene: TRBV5-4
d_gene: TRBD2
abundance: -
j_gene: TRBJ2-5
CDR3nt: TGTGCCAGCAGCCTGGGGCTAGCGGGAGTTAGAGAGGCCCAGTACTTC
CDR3aa: CASSLGLAGVREAQYF

v_gene: TRBV6-5
d_gene: TRBD1
abundance: -
j_gene: TRBJ1-1
CDR3nt: TGTGCCAGCAGTTACTCGGGACAGCTGAACACTGAAGCTTTCTTT
CDR3aa: CASSYSGQLNTEAFF

v_gene: TRBV28
d_gene: TRBD1
abundance: -
j_gene: TRBJ1-2
CDR3nt: TGTGCCAGCAGTTTGGGGGACAGGGCGGGGGGCTACACCTTC
CDR3aa: CASSLGDRAGGYTF

v_gene: TRBV5-6
d_gene: -
abundance: -
j_gene: TRBJ2-4
CDR3nt: TGTGCCAGCAGCTTCCCGGGGGGCTGGACCAAAAACATTCAGTACTTC
CDR3aa: CASSFPGGWTKNIQYF

v_gene: TRBV10-3
d_gene: -
abundance: -
j_gene: TRBJ2-5
CDR3nt: TGTGCCATCAGTGGACGGGACTCCCAAGAGACCCAGTACTTC
CDR3aa: CAISGRDSQETQYF

v_gene: TRBV28
d_gene: -
abundance: -
j_gene: TRBJ2-2
CDR3nt: TGTGCCAGCCTCGCCCCGACAGGGAACACCGGGGAGCTGTTTTTT
CDR3aa: CASLAPTGNTGELFF

v_gene: TRBV19
d_gene: -
abundance: -
j_gene: TRBJ2-1
CDR3nt: TGTGCCAGTAGTGTCCGGACTGGTTGGGGGCAGTTCTTC
CDR3aa: CASSVRTGWGQFF

v_gene: TRBV27
d_gene: -
abundance: -
j_gene: TRBJ1-1
CDR3nt: TGTGCCAGCAGAAACAGCGGGGGGGCAGTGGAAGCTTTCTTT
CDR3aa: CASRNSGGAVEAFF

v_gene: TRBV27
d_gene: -
abundance: -
j_gene: TRBJ1-1
CDR3nt: TGTGCCAGCAGTTTCAGGGGCCAGGACACTGAAGCTTTCTTT
CDR3aa: CASSFRGQDTEAFF